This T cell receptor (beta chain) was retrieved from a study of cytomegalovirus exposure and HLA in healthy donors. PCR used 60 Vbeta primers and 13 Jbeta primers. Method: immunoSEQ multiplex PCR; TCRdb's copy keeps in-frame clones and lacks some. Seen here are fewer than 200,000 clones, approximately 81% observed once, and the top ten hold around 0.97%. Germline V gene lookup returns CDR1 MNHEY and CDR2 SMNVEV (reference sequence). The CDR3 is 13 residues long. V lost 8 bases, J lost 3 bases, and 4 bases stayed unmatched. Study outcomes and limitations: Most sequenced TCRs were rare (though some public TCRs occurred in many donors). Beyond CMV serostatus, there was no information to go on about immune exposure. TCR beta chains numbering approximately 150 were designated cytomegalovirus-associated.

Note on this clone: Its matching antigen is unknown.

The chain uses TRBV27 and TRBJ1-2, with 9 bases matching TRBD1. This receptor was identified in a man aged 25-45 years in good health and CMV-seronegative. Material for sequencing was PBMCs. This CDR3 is CASRQGVDYGYTF. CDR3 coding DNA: TGTGCCAGCCGACAGGGGGTCGACTATGGCTACACCTTC.